The 9 T cell receptor beta chains reported below all come from one sample, sequenced in a study of blood T cell repertoires in COVID-19. This table comes from immunoSEQ multiplex PCR, and its TCRdb copy is limited to in-frame clones, with some not included. The repertoire holds 90,000 to 140,000 clones, with about 76% as singletons. Sequencing input: peripheral blood. The receptors shown here come from a man aged 80 or over with acute or convalescent COVID-19.

J is TRBJ2-7 and V is TRBV6-2 or TRBV6-3, with 12 bases that match TRBD2. Looked up from germline, CDR1 is MNHEY and CDR2 is SVGEGT. Losses at the gene ends were 5 bases for V and 6 bases for J; bases not matched to a gene: 2. This CDR3 has 13 amino acids. The CDR3 coding sequence is TGTGCCAGCAGTCGACTAGCGGGAGTCGAGCAGTACTTC. Translating it yields CASSRLAGVEQYF.

This chain uses TRBV19 with TRBJ1-6, with a weak D call TRBD1 (5 bases). The germline CDR1 and CDR2 sequences are LNHDA and SQIVND (reference sequence). V dropped 8 bases and J dropped 5 bases, with 7 bases sitting between them. This CDR3 contains 12 residues. The CDR3 reads CASRQNNSPLHF. As DNA, the CDR3 is TGTGCCAGTCGACAGAATAATTCACCCCTCCACTTT.

The V and J genes are TRBV28 and TRBJ2-6, with D unresolved. The germline V gene has CDR1 MDHEN and CDR2 SYDVKM. V dropped 3 bases and J dropped 0 bases, with 9 bases sitting between them. The CDR3 consists of 16 residues. Written as DNA, the CDR3 is TGTGCCAGCAGTTTCCGGGTCCACTCTGGGGCCAACGTCCTGACTTTC. This sequence encodes CASSFRVHSGANVLTF. Together with reference TRBV28 and TRBJ2-6, the CDR3 gives the full variable domain: DVKVTQSSRYLVKRTGEKVFLECVQDMDHENMFWYRQDPGLGLRLIYFSYDVKMKEKGDIPEGYSVSREKKERFSLILESASTNQTSMYLCASSFRVHSGANVLTFGAGSRLTVL.

This chain links TRBV28 with TRBJ1-2; 7 nucleotides line up with TRBD1. After removal of 2 bases from V and 8 bases from J, the junction contained 8 bases not matched to a gene. Germline V gene sequence: CDR1 MDHEN, CDR2 SYDVKM. The CDR3 is made up of 14 amino acids. DNA for the CDR3: TGTGCCAGCAGTTTAACTCAGGGGGAGTTAGGCTACACCTTC. Amino acids: CASSLTQGELGYTF.

The chain uses TRBV18 and TRBJ2-7; 14 nucleotides line up with TRBD2. Germline CDR1 is KGHSH and CDR2 is LQKENI. The CDR3 spans 16 residues. Trimming cost V 3 bases and J 4 bases; bases outside gene matches: 5. This CDR3 reads CASSPGLAGALYEQYF. CDR3 bases: TGTGCCAGCTCACCGGGACTAGCGGGAGCGTTATACGAGCAGTACTTC.

V is TRBV20-1 and J is TRBJ2-1; D is unclear. Germline V CDR1 and CDR2: DFQATT, SNEGSKA (reference sequence). The V end lost 5 bases, the J end lost 5 bases, and 4 bases lay between the germline ends. This CDR3 region has 10 residues. The CDR3 reads CSAENNEQFF. DNA for the CDR3: TGCAGTGCTGAGAACAATGAGCAGTTCTTC.

The chain links TRBV7-8 to TRBJ1-5; weak D call: TRBD1 (5 bases). CDR1 and CDR2 (germline): SGHVS, FQNEAQ. Trimming took off 1 base at V and 7 bases at J, with 14 bases between the two ends. This CDR3 comprises 15 residues. The CDR3 DNA follows: TGTGCCAGCAGCTTAGTTGGTCAGGGAGGACAGCCCCAGCATTTT. It specifies CASSLVGQGGQPQHF.

The chain carries TRBV19 and TRBJ2-1, with 13 bases that match TRBD2. CDR1 LNHDA and CDR2 SQIVND come from the germline V gene (reference sequence). This CDR3 is built from 15 residues. V dropped 7 bases and J dropped 6; count of bases not matched to a gene: 6. CDR3 coding DNA: TGTGCCAGTATGCCGGGACTAGCGGGATTCAATGAGCAGTTCTTC. Encoded protein: CASMPGLAGFNEQFF.

V and J are TRBV7-2 and TRBJ2-5; 9 bases line up with TRBD2. The CDR3 runs to 16 residues. V lost 3 bases, J lost 5 bases, and 10 bases stayed unmatched. CDR1 and CDR2 from the germline V gene are SGHTA and FQGNSA. The CDR3 is CASSFNWLAGRETQYF. The CDR3 nucleotides read TGTGCCAGCAGCTTTAACTGGCTAGCGGGGAGGGAGACCCAGTACTTC.